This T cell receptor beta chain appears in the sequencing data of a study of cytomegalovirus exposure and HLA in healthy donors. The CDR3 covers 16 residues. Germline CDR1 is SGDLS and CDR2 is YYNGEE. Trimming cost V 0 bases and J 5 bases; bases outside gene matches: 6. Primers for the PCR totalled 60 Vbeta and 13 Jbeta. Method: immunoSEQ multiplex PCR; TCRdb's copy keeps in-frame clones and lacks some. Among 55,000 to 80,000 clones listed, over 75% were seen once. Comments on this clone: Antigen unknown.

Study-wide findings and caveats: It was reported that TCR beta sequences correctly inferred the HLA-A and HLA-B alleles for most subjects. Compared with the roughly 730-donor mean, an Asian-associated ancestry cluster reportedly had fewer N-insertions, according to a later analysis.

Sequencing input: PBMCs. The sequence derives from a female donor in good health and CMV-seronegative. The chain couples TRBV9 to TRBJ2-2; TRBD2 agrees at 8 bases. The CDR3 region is CASSVDPGGPTGELFF. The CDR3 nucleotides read TGTGCCAGCAGCGTAGATCCGGGAGGGCCGACCGGGGAGCTGTTTTTT.